Below, 11 T cell receptor beta chains from the same sample are listed, as sequenced in a study of somatic mutations in cytotoxic T cells in rheumatoid arthritis. Only in-frame clones appear in the TCRdb table, and some are missing; sequencing was by immunoSEQ multiplex PCR. Among 3,500 to 4,500 clones listed, about 80% were seen once. The sequencing sample was made of CD8+ T cells sorted from blood. Every receptor here comes from a woman aged 60-70 years with rheumatoid arthritis.

The rearrangement joins TRBV19 to TRBJ1-5, with TRBD1 as a possible D gene (5 bases). The CDR3 sequence is 15 residues long. The V and J ends lost 3 bases and 0 bases respectively, with 9 bases between them. CDR1 is LNHDA, CDR2 SQIVND, per germline (reference sequence). CDR3 sequence (DNA): TGTGCCAGTAGTATCGGGGGGTATAGCAATCAGCCCCAGCATTTT. Amino acid sequence: CASSIGGYSNQPQHF.

This clone rates as medium-sized. V usage is TRBV28 and J usage is TRBJ2-2, with D tentatively TRBD2 (7 bases). Germline CDR1 MDHEN, CDR2 SYDVKM. This CDR3 region has 15 residues. Trimming left V 4 bases short and J 2 bases short, with 11 bases between. The chain's CDR3 is CASSYGGLNTGELFF. CDR3 sequence (DNA): TGTGCCAGCAGTTACGGGGGGCTTAACACCGGGGAGCTGTTTTTT.

The rearrangement uses TRBV7-8 and TRBJ1-4; D unresolved. CDR1 SGHVS and CDR2 FQNEAQ come from the germline V gene. This CDR3 contains 21 residues. V was cut by 3 bases and J by 6 bases, with 32 bases left in between. This CDR3 reads CASSFGITMLMGLDKYEKLFF. As DNA, the CDR3 is TGTGCCAGCAGCTTCGGGATCACCATGCTGATGGGCCTAGACAAGTATGAAAAACTGTTTTTT.

The chain uses TRBV4-1 and TRBJ2-7; possibly TRBD2 for D (6 bases). The CDR3 is 12 amino acids. The germline V and J ends were trimmed by 6 bases and 7 bases, with 13 bases remaining between them. Germline values: CDR1 MGHRA, CDR2 YSYEKL. The DNA for the CDR3 is TGCGCCAGCAGACCGGACGGAGGGGAGCAGTACTTC. Its translation: CASRPDGGEQYF.

This chain joins TRBV28 and TRBJ1-6, with 8 positions matching TRBD1. The ends lost 2 bases at V and 9 bases at J; junction bases unmatched: 6. Germline CDR1 MDHEN, CDR2 SYDVKM. The CDR3 runs 15 residues. The CDR3 loop is CASSLPGTGGSPLHF. CDR3 nucleotide sequence: TGTGCCAGCAGTTTACCCGGGACAGGTGGTTCACCCCTCCACTTT. Looking up the rest from reference TRBV28 and TRBJ1-6 gives the full variable domain: DVKVTQSSRYLVKRTGEKVFLECVQDMDHENMFWYRQDPGLGLRLIYFSYDVKMKEKGDIPEGYSVSREKKERFSLILESASTNQTSMYLCASSLPGTGGSPLHFGNGTRLTVT.

The chain is built from TRBV7-3 and TRBJ2-3; 13 bases map to TRBD2. The CDR3 extends over 17 amino acids. Trimming at V came to 0 bases and at J to 1 base, leaving 1 base not matched to a gene. CDR1 and CDR2 (germline): SGHTA, FQGTGA. CDR3 coding DNA: TGTGCCAGCAGCTTAACGGGACTAGCGGGGCGCACAGATACGCAGTATTTT. This codes for CASSLTGLAGRTDTQYF. The entire variable domain, with the rest obtained from reference TRBV7-3 and TRBJ2-3, is as follows: GAGVSQTPSNKVTEKGKYVELRCDPISGHTALYWYRQSLGQGPEFLIYFQGTGAADDSGLPNDRFFAVRPEGSVSTLKIQRTERGDSAVYLCASSLTGLAGRTDTQYFGPGTRLTVL.

The CDR3 nucleotides are TGTGCCATCAGTGAGTGGGGGGACAGATACCTTGCAACTAATGAAAAACTGTTTTTT. It is translated as CAISEWGDRYLATNEKLFF. The chain carries TRBV10-3 and TRBJ1-4; 7 bases are a match to TRBD1. J gave up 0 bases and V 1 base, and 11 bases lay outside the gene matches. The CDR3 totals 19 residues. In germline, CDR1 is ENHRY, CDR2 SYGVKD.

The chain combines TRBV4-1 with TRBJ1-6; tentatively, D is TRBD1 (5 bases). V shed 3 bases and J shed 4 bases, with 10 bases lying between them. The CDR3 spans 15 residues. The germline CDR1 and CDR2 sequences are MGHRA and YSYEKL. The CDR3 here is CASSQRDFYNSPLHF. As DNA, the CDR3 is TGCGCCAGCAGCCAGAGGGACTTTTATAATTCACCCCTCCACTTT.

The chain uses TRBV11-2 and TRBJ2-7, with D unresolved. Germline V gives CDR1 SGHAT, CDR2 FQNNGV. The CDR3 contains 11 residues. Trimming pared 5 bases from V and 10 bases from J, leaving 12 bases between. The CDR3 region is CASSRLFEQYV. DNA of the CDR3: TGTGCCAGCAGCCGCCTTTTCGAACAGTACGTC.

The chain is built from TRBV5-1 and TRBJ1-1, with D perhaps matching TRBD1 (5 bases). The V end lost 3 bases, the J end lost 4 bases, and 13 bases lay between the germline ends. This CDR3 region has 14 residues. Looked up from germline, CDR1 is SGHRS and CDR2 is YFSETQ. CDR3 nucleotides: TGCGCCAGCAGCTGGGCGGGGGGGACCACTGAAGCTTTCTTT. It encodes CASSWAGGTTEAFF.

This clone was seen a single time. The rearrangement uses TRBV7-9 and TRBJ2-1; D is possibly TRBD2 (5 bases). Per the germline V gene, CDR1 is SEHNR and CDR2 is FQNEAQ (reference sequence). The CDR3 totals 13 residues. The V end lost 3 bases, the J end lost 7 bases, and 10 bases lay between the germline ends. The chain's CDR3 is CASSLYTGNEQFF. CDR3 nucleotides: TGTGCCAGCAGCTTGTACACGGGGAATGAGCAGTTCTTC.